This is a list of T cell receptor beta chains from one sample in a study of neurological immune-mediated disorders. TCRdb called the 5' RACE reads again in MiXCR, with one record for every CDR3 protein. The sample yields 20,000 to 30,000 distinct CDR3 sequences, over 10% seen once. Sequences were obtained from PBMCs. These receptors originate from a woman between 40 and 50 years old with HTLV-1-associated myelopathy (HAM/TSP). The CDR3 runs from the conserved cysteine through the conserved F or W. D genes are given only for firm matches. Clone size appears in some rows only: once, few, many, or a class for an expanded clone.

>many|TRBD2|TRBV12-3/TRBV12-4|TRBJ2-1
TGTGCCAGCAGACCTAGCGGGGGGGCCCGGAATGAGCAGTTCTTC
CASRPSGGARNEQFF
>many|-|TRBV3-1|TRBJ1-5
TGTGCCAGCAGCCCAGTCCCCGGTGAGGATCAGCCCCAGCATTTT
CASSPVPGEDQPQHF
>medium-sized|TRBD1|TRBV4-2|TRBJ1-5
TGTGCCAGCAGCCAAGAAGCGGACAGGGGAAATCAGCCCCAGCATTTT
CASSQEADRGNQPQHF
>many|TRBD1|TRBV4-2|TRBJ1-4
TGTGCCAGCAGCCAGGGACAGGGGACGGGAAAACTGTTTTTT
CASSQGQGTGKLFF
>many|TRBD1|TRBV6-2/TRBV6-3|TRBJ2-6
TGTGCCAGCAGTAAAGGACAGGGGCGCTCTGGGGCCAACGTCCTGACTTTC
CASSKGQGRSGANVLTF
>many|-|TRBV20-1|TRBJ2-5
TGCAGTGCCGCCAAGACAGGGACTATGATCCGCGGGGAGACCCAGTACTTC
CSAAKTGTMIRGETQYF
>many|TRBD1|TRBV6-5|TRBJ2-7
TGTGCCAGCAGCCGTTCCTCCACCGGGACAGTTTCCTACGAGCAGTACTTC
CASSRSSTGTVSYEQYF
>-|-|TRBV25-1|TRBJ1-4
TGTGCCAGCAGCCCGATGTTCAATGAAAGACTGTTTTTT
CASSPMFNERLFF
>many|TRBD1|TRBV6-2/TRBV6-3|TRBJ2-5
TGTGCCAGCAGTCCGGGACAGGGGATAGAGACCCAGTACTTC
CASSPGQGIETQYF
>many|TRBD1|TRBV29-1|TRBJ1-5
TGCAGCGTCCGTACTCCGGACAGGGTGGAAGATCAGCCCCAGCATTTT
CSVRTPDRVEDQPQHF
>many|-|TRBV7-9|TRBJ2-7
TGTGCCAGCAGCTTAGTAGGTCCCCCCTACGAGCAGTACTTC
CASSLVGPPYEQYF
>many|-|TRBV7-3|TRBJ2-3
TGTGCCAGCAGCTTATACCGGGGCAGCACAGATACGCAGTATTTT
CASSLYRGSTDTQYF
>many|-|TRBV10-3|TRBJ2-7
TGTGCCATCAGTGAGTCGATGGGGGACTACGAGCAGTACTTC
CAISESMGDYEQYF
>many|-|TRBV5-1|TRBJ2-7
TGCGCCAGCAGCTTGGCCAAGAGCTCCTACGAGCAGTACTTC
CASSLAKSSYEQYF
>many|TRBD1|TRBV5-6|TRBJ2-5
TGTGCCAGCAGCCGGACAGGGGGCTGGGAGACCCAGTACTTC
CASSRTGGWETQYF
>many|TRBD1|TRBV5-6|TRBJ1-4
TGTGCCAGCAGCTTGTCCGACAGGGCCATGTCGAAACTGTTTTTT
CASSLSDRAMSKLFF
>many|TRBD2|TRBV20-1|TRBJ2-1
TGCAGTGCTAGCGGGGGGATCAATGAGCAGTTCTTC
CSASGGINEQFF
>many|TRBD1|TRBV7-8|TRBJ2-1
TGTGCCAGCAGCTTAGTAGGGACAGGCAATGAGCAGTTCTTC
CASSLVGTGNEQFF
>many|-|TRBV5-6|TRBJ1-1
TGTGCCAGCAGCCCGGCTTATAAGATTATGAACACTGAAGCTTTCTTT
CASSPAYKIMNTEAFF
>many|-|TRBV10-3|TRBJ2-2
TGTGCCATCAGTGAGGGGGCCACAAAGGGCGCCGGGGAGCTGTTTTTT
CAISEGATKGAGELFF
>many|TRBD1|TRBV12-3/TRBV12-4|TRBJ1-2
TGTGCCAGCAGTTCCCGCTTAGGGGGCATCAATGGCTACACCTTC
CASSSRLGGINGYTF
>many|-|TRBV7-7|TRBJ2-5
TGTGCCAGCAGCTTAACCTTCGGGCTAGCGAAAGAGACCCAGTACTTC
CASSLTFGLAKETQYF
>many|-|TRBV4-1|TRBJ1-1
TGCGCCAGCAGCGCCGGGGCCGGGAGCACTGAAGCTTTCTTT
CASSAGAGSTEAFF
>many|-|TRBV27|TRBJ1-6
TGTGCCAGCAGTAACTATAATTCACCCCTCCACTTT
CASSNYNSPLHF
>-|-|TRBV5-1|TRBJ2-3
TGCGCCAGCAGCTTGGTCACAGGGGGGGCAGATACGCAGTATTTT
CASSLVTGGADTQYF
>medium-sized|TRBD2|TRBV20-1|TRBJ2-2
TGCAGTGCTTTGGGACTAGCGAACACCGGGGAGCTGTTTTTT
CSALGLANTGELFF
>many|-|TRBV4-3|TRBJ2-3
TGCGCCAGCAGCCCGCACACGGGGGTGGGGACTAGCACAGATACGCAGTATTTT
CASSPHTGVGTSTDTQYF
>once|-|TRBV24-1|TRBJ1-2
TGTGCCACCAGTGTCGGCAGTAACTATGGCTACACCTTC
CATSVGSNYGYTF
>many|-|TRBV5-1|TRBJ2-5
TGCGCCAGCAGTCAAAGACATCAAGAGACCCAGTACTTC
CASSQRHQETQYF
>many|TRBD2|TRBV12-3/TRBV12-4|TRBJ2-1
TGTGCCAGCAGTCCAACGACTAGCACTGAGCAGTTCTTC
CASSPTTSTEQFF
>few|-|TRBV10-1|TRBJ2-7
TGCGCCAGTTCCCGGGTTGGATACGAGCAGTACTTC
CASSRVGYEQYF
>many|-|TRBV10-3|TRBJ2-5
TGTGCCATCAGTGTTGGAGAGACCCAGTACTTC
CAISVGETQYF
>medium-sized|-|TRBV20-1|TRBJ2-5
TGCAGTCCCAGGGGGGTCCTACAAGAGACCCAGTACTTC
CSPRGVLQETQYF
>many|-|TRBV7-9|TRBJ2-1
TGTGCCAGCAGCACCGGGATAGAAAATGAGCAGTTCTTC
CASSTGIENEQFF